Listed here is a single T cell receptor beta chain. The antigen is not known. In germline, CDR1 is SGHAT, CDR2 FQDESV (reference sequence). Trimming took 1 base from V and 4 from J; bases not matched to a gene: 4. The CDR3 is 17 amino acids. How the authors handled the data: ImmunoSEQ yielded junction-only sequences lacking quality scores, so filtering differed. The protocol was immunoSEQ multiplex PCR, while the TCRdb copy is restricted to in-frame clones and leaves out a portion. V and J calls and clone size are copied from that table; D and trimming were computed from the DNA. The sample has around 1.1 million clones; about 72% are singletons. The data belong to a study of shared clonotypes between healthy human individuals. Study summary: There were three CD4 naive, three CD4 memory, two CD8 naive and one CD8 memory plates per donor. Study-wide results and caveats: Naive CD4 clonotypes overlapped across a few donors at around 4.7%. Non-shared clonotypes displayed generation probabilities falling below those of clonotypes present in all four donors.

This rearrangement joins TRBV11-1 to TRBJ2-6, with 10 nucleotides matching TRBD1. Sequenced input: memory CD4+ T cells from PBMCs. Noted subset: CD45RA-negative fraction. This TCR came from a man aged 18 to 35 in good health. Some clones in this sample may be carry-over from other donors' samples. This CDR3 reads CASSLGQGAPGANVLTF. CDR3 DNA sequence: TGTGCCAGCAGCTTAGGACAGGGGGCGCCCGGGGCCAACGTCCTGACTTTC.